The 15 T cell receptor beta chains given below trace back to one sample, sequenced in a study of molecular identifiers for immune sequencing clone quantification (dated by TCRdb to the late 2010s). The library was built by means of PCR. The sequencer was an Illumina HiSeq 4000. Using fastp trimming at Q25 and MiXCR clonotype assembly, TCRdb reanalyzed the public sequencing data and kept in-frame beta chains. Entries are consolidated by CDR3 protein sequence, retaining the most common genes and DNA. Present in this sample are about half a million distinct CDR3 sequences, about 22% of which were seen just once. The ten largest clones take up around 0.84% of the sample. Input material: naive CD8+ T cells from blood, with Jurkat cell RNA spiked in. Reading the label with the study, this specimen's cell subset or site is: FACS-sorted CD8+CD4-CCR7+CD45RA+ naive T cells. Every receptor here comes from a human donor in good health. Some libraries in this study had Jurkat cell RNA spiked in.

At least ten counts were recorded for this clonotype. The chain joins TRBV7-9 to TRBJ2-5, with D tentatively TRBD1 (6 bases). Trimming stripped 5 bases from V and 1 base from J, with 11 bases between. Germline assignment: CDR1 SEHNR and CDR2 FQNEAQ (reference sequence). This CDR3 is built from 14 residues. In DNA, the CDR3 is TGTGCCAGCAGCCCTACAGGGTTCCAAGAGACCCAGTACTTC. Its translation: CASSPTGFQETQYF.

This clonotype was seen ten or more times. This chain connects TRBV12-3 or TRBV12-4 to TRBJ2-4; 8 bases align to TRBD1. The trim removed 5 bases at V and 8 bases at J, leaving 8 bases unmatched. The CDR3 runs 14 residues. CDR3 residues: CASSPSRGLDIQYF. The CDR3 DNA is TGTGCCAGCAGTCCGAGCAGGGGGCTGGACATTCAGTACTTC.

The chain employs TRBV7-9 and TRBJ1-4; 8 bases line up with TRBD1. V lost 2 bases and J lost 9; bases outside the gene matches: 14. Germline CDR1 and CDR2: SEHNR and FQNEAQ (reference sequence). This CDR3 comprises 17 residues. For the CDR3, the DNA is TGTGCCAGCAGCTTAACCCCCGGACAGGGTGGCGACAAAAAACTGTTTTTT. Translated, it gives CASSLTPGQGGDKKLFF.

There are many counts of this clonotype. This chain uses TRBV7-9 with TRBJ2-2, with a possible D match to TRBD2 (6 bases). The CDR3 consists of 13 residues. Germline V gene data show CDR1 as SEHNR and CDR2 as FQNEAQ (reference sequence). V lost 4 bases and J 6 bases, leaving 9 bases between the germline ends. In DNA form, the CDR3 reads TGTGCCAGCAGCTCCGCTAGCGCCGGGGAGCTGTTTTTT. Translated: CASSSASAGELFF.

The rearrangement links TRBV5-8 to TRBJ2-2; D is uncertain. Germline CDR1 and CDR2: SGHTS and YDEGEE. The CDR3 sequence is 12 residues long. V was shortened by 0 bases and J by 7 bases, with 4 bases between the two germline ends. CDR3 sequence: CASSLVDGELFF. Written as DNA, the CDR3 is TGTGCCAGCAGCTTGGTAGACGGGGAGCTGTTTTTT.

A single count supports this clonotype. This may be a read error: a much more frequent sequence differs by one nucleotide. The chain uses TRBV27 and TRBJ2-7, with 7 bases fitting TRBD1. The CDR3 covers 15 residues. The germline gives CDR1 MNHEY, CDR2 SMNVEV (reference sequence). CDR3 DNA: TGTACCAGCAGTTACCAAACAGGGGCGGCCTACGAGCAGTACTTC. It is translated as CTSSYQTGAAYEQYF.

This clonotype was found a few times. The V call is TRBV13, the J call TRBJ2-3; 12 bases line up with TRBD2. Germline CDR1 reads PRHDT; CDR2 reads FYEKMQ (reference sequence). Unmatched junction bases numbered 3, after V lost 1 base and J lost 4 bases. The CDR3 extends over 16 amino acids. The CDR3 nucleotides read TGTGCCAGCAGCTTAGACGGACTAGCGGGGCCAGATACGCAGTATTTT. This encodes CASSLDGLAGPDTQYF. Full variable domain (remainder filled in from reference TRBV13 and TRBJ2-3): AAGVIQSPRHLIKEKRETATLKCYPIPRHDTVYWYQQGPGQDPQFLISFYEKMQSDKGSIPDRFSAQQFSDYHSELNMSSLELGDSALYFCASSLDGLAGPDTQYFGPGTRLTVL.

This chain connects TRBV4-3 to TRBJ1-5; no reliable D call. Germline loops: CDR1 LGHNA, CDR2 YSLEER. This CDR3 spans 15 amino acids. Trimming left V 0 bases short and J 2 bases short, with 8 bases between. The CDR3, as DNA: TGCGCCAGCAGCCAAGAACCCGGTCGCAATCAGCCCCAGCATTTT. This sequence encodes CASSQEPGRNQPQHF.

This clonotype has ten or more counts. V usage is TRBV20-1 and J usage is TRBJ2-4; D is unresolved. This CDR3 spans 14 amino acids. Germline V gene data show CDR1 as DFQATT and CDR2 as SNEGSKA (reference sequence). V was pared by 6 bases and J by 5 bases, with 17 bases between. The CDR3 protein is CSARSYHEENIQYF. Here the CDR3 DNA reads TGCAGTGCCCGGTCGTATCATGAGGAAAACATTCAGTACTTC.

There are a few counts of this clonotype. The CDR3 bases are TGCAGTGCTAGTTCCCACAGGGAAAATCAGCCCCAGCATTTT. Its translation is CSASSHRENQPQHF. This chain joins TRBV20-1 and TRBJ1-5, with D possibly TRBD1 on 6 matching bases. The CDR3 has 14 residues. Germline-derived CDR1 and CDR2 are DFQATT and SNEGSKA (reference sequence). The V and J ends lost 3 bases and 4 bases respectively, with 13 bases between them.

Only a few counts were recorded for this clonotype. This rearrangement joins TRBV12-3 or TRBV12-4 to TRBJ2-5; D possibly matches TRBD1 or TRBD2 (7 bases each). V lost 4 bases and J lost 5, with 14 bases in between. The CDR3 runs 14 residues. The CDR3 loop is CASSWEGAQETQYF. DNA of the CDR3: TGTGCCAGCAGTTGGGAGGGGGCTCAGGAGACCCAGTACTTC.

The chain is built from TRBV28 and TRBJ2-7, with D unclear. CDR3 length: 14 amino acids. The germline V and J ends were trimmed by 2 bases and 3 bases, with 11 bases remaining between them. Germline V gives CDR1 MDHEN, CDR2 SYDVKM. CDR3 DNA sequence: TGTGCCAGCAGTTTAGGCGAAGTGGGCTACGAGCAGTACTTC. Encoded protein: CASSLGEVGYEQYF.

This clonotype was recorded at least ten times. This chain connects TRBV7-7 to TRBJ2-1, with a tentative D call TRBD2 (5 bases). Trimming cost V 1 base and J 8 bases, with 9 bases left between them. Germline lookup yields CDR1 SSHAT and CDR2 FNYEAQ (reference sequence). This CDR3 has 13 amino acids. DNA for the CDR3: TGTGCCAGCAGCTTAGGCTCCGGGGATGAGCAGTTCTTC. It yields the protein CASSLGSGDEQFF.

This clonotype was recorded a few times. The chain is built from TRBV4-1 and TRBJ1-4, with a possible D match to TRBD1 (5 bases). The V end lost 3 bases, the J end lost 5 bases, and 16 bases lay between the germline ends. Germline lookup yields CDR1 MGHRA and CDR2 YSYEKL. There are 16 residues in the CDR3. The CDR3 sequence is CASSQGDLLPNEKLFF. The DNA of the CDR3 is TGCGCCAGCAGCCAGGGGGACCTGCTCCCGAATGAAAAACTGTTTTTT.

As for this clonotype: A much larger clone differs by one base, so this may be a read error. Written as DNA, the CDR3 is TGCAGTGCTAGGAGCCAGACGCCTCATCAGAACATTCAGTACTTC. Protein sequence: CSARSQTPHQNIQYF. The rearrangement uses TRBV20-1 and TRBJ2-4; D ambiguous. Germline values: CDR1 DFQATT, CDR2 SNEGSKA (reference sequence). The V gene lost 3 bases and the J gene lost 7 bases, with 19 bases spanning the gap. CDR3 length equals 15 residues.